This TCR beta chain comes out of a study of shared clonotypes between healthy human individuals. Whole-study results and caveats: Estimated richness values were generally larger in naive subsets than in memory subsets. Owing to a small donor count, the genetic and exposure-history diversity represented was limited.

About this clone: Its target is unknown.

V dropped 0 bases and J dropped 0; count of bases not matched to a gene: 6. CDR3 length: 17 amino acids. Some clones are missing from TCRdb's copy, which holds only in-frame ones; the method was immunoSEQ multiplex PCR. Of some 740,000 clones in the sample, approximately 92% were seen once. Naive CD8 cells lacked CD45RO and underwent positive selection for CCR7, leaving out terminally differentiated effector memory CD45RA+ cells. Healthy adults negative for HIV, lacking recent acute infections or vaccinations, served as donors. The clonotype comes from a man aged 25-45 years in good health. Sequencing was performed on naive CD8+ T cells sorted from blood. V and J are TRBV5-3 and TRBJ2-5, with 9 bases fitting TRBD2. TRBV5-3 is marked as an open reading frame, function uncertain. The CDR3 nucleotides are TGTGCCAGAAGCTTGGCCCTAGCGGGAACCGACCAAGAGACCCAGTACTTC. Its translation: CARSLALAGTDQETQYF.